The 7 T cell receptor beta chains below all came from one sample that was sequenced in a study of blood T cell repertoires in COVID-19. Clones were sequenced by immunoSEQ multiplex PCR, and TCRdb holds only the in-frame ones, with some missing. Among about 270,000 clones listed, 80% to 90% were seen once. Specimen: PBMCs or T cells enriched from blood (not recorded which). The receptors here all came from a woman under 40 with acute COVID-19.

The rearrangement uses TRBV12-3 or TRBV12-4 and TRBJ2-2; D not certain. This CDR3 comprises 13 residues. V lost 0 bases to trimming and J lost 6 bases, with 5 bases between them. The CDR3 DNA reads TGTGCCAGCAGTTTAGCGGCCCCCGGGGAGCTGTTTTTT. It is translated as CASSLAAPGELFF.

This sequence joins TRBV7-2 and TRBJ2-2, with D possibly TRBD1 on 6 matching bases. The V gene's germline CDR1 is SGHTA and CDR2 FQGNSA. Trimming stripped 2 bases from V and 1 base from J, with 11 bases between. CDR3 length equals 16 residues. In nucleotides, the CDR3 is TGTGCCAGCAGCTTAACTTCAGGGGTGAACACCGGGGAGCTGTTTTTT. Its translation: CASSLTSGVNTGELFF.

This clone has only one observation. The chain has TRBV28 and TRBJ2-3, with 8 bases that match TRBD1. V was pared by 2 bases and J by 0 bases, with 1 base of the junction left unmatched. Germline V CDR1 and CDR2: MDHEN, SYDVKM. The CDR3 contains 15 residues. The CDR3 reads CASSLRQGSTDTQYF. The CDR3 DNA reads as TGTGCCAGCAGTTTAAGACAGGGGAGCACAGATACGCAGTATTTT.

This sequence joins TRBV2 and TRBJ1-5, with a possible D match to TRBD1 (5 bases). The CDR3 covers 14 residues. V was cut by 1 base and J by 3 bases, with 7 bases left in between. Germline CDR1 reads SNHLY; CDR2 reads FYNNEI. This chain's CDR3 is CASSEEGINQPQHF. The DNA of the CDR3 is TGTGCCAGCAGTGAAGAGGGGATCAATCAGCCCCAGCATTTT.

V and J are TRBV2 and TRBJ1-3; no clear D. Per germline, CDR1 SNHLY and CDR2 FYNNEI. The V gene lost 4 bases and the J gene lost 4 bases, with 8 bases spanning the gap. CDR3 length: 13 amino acids. For the CDR3, the DNA is TGTGCCAGCAGTGGAGGGCAGGGAAACACCATATATTTT. As protein: CASSGGQGNTIYF.

The chain carries TRBV19 and TRBJ1-3; D remains ambiguous. The V end lost 5 bases, the J end lost 0 bases, and 5 bases lay between the germline ends. From germline, CDR1 is LNHDA and CDR2 SQIVND (reference sequence). The CDR3 is 13 amino acids. The CDR3 coding sequence is TGTGCCAGTAGTCAGTTCTCTGGAAACACCATATATTTT. Protein: CASSQFSGNTIYF.

V usage is TRBV6-5 and J usage is TRBJ2-2; a weak D match, TRBD2 (6 bases). V lost 11 bases to trimming and J lost 1 base, with 14 bases between them. Looked up from germline, CDR1 is MNHEY and CDR2 is SVGAGI. The CDR3 has 14 amino acids. CDR3 sequence (DNA): TGTGCCGGACGGCAGGGAGGGAACACCGGGGAGCTGTTTTTT. Translated: CAGRQGGNTGELFF.